This TCR beta chain appears in the sequencing data of a study of cytomegalovirus exposure and HLA in healthy donors. The table came from immunoSEQ multiplex PCR; TCRdb's copy has only in-frame clones and leaves some out. The data contain fewer than 300,000 clones, roughly 90% of them singletons. CDR1 is SQVTM, CDR2 ANQGSEA, per germline. This CDR3 region has 12 residues. V is TRBV29-1 and J is TRBJ2-5; TRBD1 is a possible D gene (7 bases). This clonotype originated in a woman aged 18-30 years in good health and CMV-seronegative. Material: PBMCs. CDR3 loop: CSAGQKQETQYF. CDR3 sequence (DNA): TGCAGTGCGGGACAGAAGCAAGAGACCCAGTACTTC.